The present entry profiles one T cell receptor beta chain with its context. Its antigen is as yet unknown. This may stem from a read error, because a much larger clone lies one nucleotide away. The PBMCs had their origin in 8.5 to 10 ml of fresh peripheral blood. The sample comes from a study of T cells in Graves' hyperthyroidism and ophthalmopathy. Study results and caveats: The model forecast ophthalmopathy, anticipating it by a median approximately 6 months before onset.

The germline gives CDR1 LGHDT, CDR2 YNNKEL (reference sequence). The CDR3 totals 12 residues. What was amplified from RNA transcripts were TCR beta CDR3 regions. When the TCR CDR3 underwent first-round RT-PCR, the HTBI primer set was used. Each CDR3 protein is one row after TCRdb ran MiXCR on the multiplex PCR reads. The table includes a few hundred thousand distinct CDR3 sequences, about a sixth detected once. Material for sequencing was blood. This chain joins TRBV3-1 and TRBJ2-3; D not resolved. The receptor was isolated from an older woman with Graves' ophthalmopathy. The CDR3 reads CANSQETDTQYF. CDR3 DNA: TGTGCCAACAGCCAAGAGACAGATACGCAGTATTTT.